A single sample gave rise to the 24 T cell receptor beta chains below, sequenced in a study of T cells in Graves' hyperthyroidism and ophthalmopathy. TCR beta CDR3 regions were amplified from RNA. The TCR CDR3 first-round RT-PCR relied on the HTBI primer set. TCRdb passed the multiplex PCR reads through MiXCR, listing each CDR3 protein once. The table shows some 250,000 distinct CDR3 sequences, with less than 15% occurring only once. Source material: blood. These receptors were collected from a woman between 40 and 50 years old with Graves' hyperthyroidism that later progressed to Graves' ophthalmopathy.

This clonotype has a count of ten or more. V is TRBV19 and J is TRBJ1-1, with TRBD1 matching over 7 bases. The germline CDR1 and CDR2 sequences are LNHDA and SQIVND (reference sequence). The V and J ends lost 5 bases and 9 bases, in that order; junction bases with no gene match: 12. This CDR3 is 14 amino acids long. The CDR3 reads CASSEQGKRGQAFF. The CDR3 region has the DNA TGTGCCAGTAGTGAACAGGGGAAACGAGGTCAAGCTTTCTTT.

The V and J genes are TRBV19 and TRBJ2-6; no firm D call. The CDR3 spans 14 residues. In germline, CDR1 is LNHDA, CDR2 SQIVND (reference sequence). The V end lost 7 bases, the J end lost 4 bases, and 11 bases lay between the germline ends. CDR3 region: CASNDYSGANVLTF. The CDR3 DNA is TGTGCCAGTAACGATTACAGCGGGGCCAACGTCCTGACTTTC.

The rearrangement uses TRBV20-1 and TRBJ1-2; perhaps TRBD1 as D (6 bases). Trimming took 5 bases from V and 2 from J, leaving 12 bases between them. Germline V CDR1 and CDR2: DFQATT, SNEGSKA (reference sequence). CDR3 length equals 13 residues. CDR3 region: CSADGGQNYGYTF. The CDR3 nucleotides read TGCAGTGCTGATGGGGGCCAAAACTATGGCTACACCTTC.

This clonotype has a count of ten or more. The genes are TRBV20-1 and TRBJ2-7, with 7 bases matching TRBD1. CDR1 is DFQATT and CDR2 is SNEGSKA in the germline V gene (reference sequence). CDR3 length: 13 residues. With 3 bases clipped from V and 2 bases from J, the junction kept 4 bases outside the gene matches. The CDR3, as DNA: TGCAGTGCTAGTCGTCAGGGGGCCTACGAGCAGTACTTC. Its translation is CSASRQGAYEQYF.

This clonotype showed up many times. The V and J genes are TRBV6-2 or TRBV6-3 and TRBJ1-1; D gene uncertain. The germline gives CDR1 MNHEY, CDR2 SVGEGT. V was clipped by 1 base and J by 0 bases, with 9 bases between them. The CDR3 length is 15 residues. In nucleotides, the CDR3 is TGTGCCAGCAGTTACTGGACGAACATGAACACTGAAGCTTTCTTT. It yields the protein CASSYWTNMNTEAFF.

There are many counts of this clonotype. This chain links TRBV5-1 with TRBJ1-1, with no clear D. The length of the CDR3 is 15 residues. Trimming took 2 bases from V and 2 from J, leaving 13 bases between them. Germline V gives CDR1 SGHRS, CDR2 YFSETQ. The CDR3 spells CASSFSGPHNTEAFF. CDR3 nucleotide sequence: TGCGCCAGCAGCTTCTCCGGGCCCCACAACACTGAAGCTTTCTTT.

V is TRBV27 and J is TRBJ2-5; 7 bases fit TRBD2. The CDR3 length is 15 residues. Trimming took 5 bases from V and 2 from J; bases not matched to a gene: 8. The germline CDR1 and CDR2 sequences are MNHEY and SMNVEV (reference sequence). CDR3 bases: TGTGCCAGCAGTGCCGGGACTACTTTACAAGAGACCCAGTACTTC. Amino acids: CASSAGTTLQETQYF.

This clonotype was recorded at least ten times. This chain joins TRBV20-1 and TRBJ2-1; D is possibly TRBD1 (6 bases). The V end lost 5 bases, the J end lost 10 bases, and 12 bases lay between the germline ends. Germline assignment: CDR1 DFQATT and CDR2 SNEGSKA (reference sequence). This CDR3 region has 11 residues. The CDR3, as DNA: TGCAGTGCTTGCCCGGGACAAGAGCAGTTCTTC. Its protein is CSACPGQEQFF.

Many counts were recorded for this clonotype. The rearrangement uses TRBV2 and TRBJ2-1; 11 bases agree with TRBD2. This CDR3 comprises 14 residues. Germline CDR1 is SNHLY and CDR2 is FYNNEI. The J segment lost 9 bases and the V segment lost 7 bases, leaving 8 bases of the junction unmatched. The CDR3 region is CASIPLLAGVEQFF. CDR3 sequence (DNA): TGTGCCAGCATCCCCCTACTAGCGGGAGTTGAGCAGTTCTTC. Variable domain in full (rest from reference TRBV2 and TRBJ2-1): EPEVTQTPSHQVTQMGQEVILRCVPISNHLYFYWYRQILGQKVEFLVSFYNNEISEKSEIFDDQFSVERPDGSNFTLKIRSTKLEDSAMYFCASIPLLAGVEQFFGPGTRLTVL.

The chain recombines TRBV3-1 with TRBJ2-1; D remains ambiguous. The CDR3 runs to 15 residues. Germline values: CDR1 LGHDT, CDR2 YNNKEL (reference sequence). Deletions cut 4 bases from V and 1 base from J, with 11 bases between. This CDR3 is CASSPSARSYNEQFF. The DNA for the CDR3 is TGTGCCAGCAGCCCGTCTGCCAGATCCTACAATGAGCAGTTCTTC.

This clonotype occurred many times. CDR3 protein: CASSAGQGADGYTF. The CDR3 bases are TGTGCCAGCAGCGCGGGACAGGGGGCTGATGGCTACACCTTC. The rearrangement joins TRBV13 to TRBJ1-2; 12 positions match TRBD1. The CDR3 has 14 residues. Germline assignment: CDR1 PRHDT and CDR2 FYEKMQ (reference sequence). The V gene end was trimmed by 5 bases and the J gene end by 6 bases; junction bases not matched to a gene: 4.

On this clonotype: This may be a read error: a much more frequent sequence differs by one nucleotide. This chain uses TRBV20-1 with TRBJ2-7, with D possibly being TRBD2 (5 bases). Germline CDR1 DFQATT, CDR2 SNEGSKA (reference sequence). Between the trimmed V and J ends, which lost 3 bases and 5 bases, there was a span of 20 bases. The CDR3 sequence is 15 residues long. CDR3 nucleotide sequence: TGCAGTGCTAGGGCTGTTGAGACTAAGAAGGACGAGCAGTACTTC. This encodes CSARAVETKKDEQYF.

This clonotype was recorded a few times. Given a much more abundant clone one base away, this may be a read error. The chain links TRBV18 to TRBJ2-7; either TRBD1 or TRBD2 may fit D (5 bases each). V was clipped by 3 bases and J by 6 bases, with 12 bases between them. The germline V gene has CDR1 KGHSH and CDR2 LQKENI. This CDR3 spans 13 amino acids. CDR3 nucleotide sequence: TGTGCCAGCTCACCCTCAGATGGGGGCGAGCAGTACTTC. Residues: CASSPSDGGEQYF.

CDR3 sequence reads: CASGSTENYGYTF. Written as DNA, the CDR3 is TGTGCCAGCGGATCGACAGAAAACTATGGCTACACCTTC. The chain combines TRBV7-9 with TRBJ1-2, with a tentative D call TRBD1 (5 bases). Germline V gene sequence: CDR1 SEHNR, CDR2 FQNEAQ (reference sequence). V was clipped by 8 bases and J by 2 bases, with 12 bases between them. This CDR3 is built from 13 residues.

In regard to this clonotype: A much larger clone lies one base from this, so it may be a read error. V and J are TRBV5-1 and TRBJ2-3; 8 bases line up with TRBD1. This CDR3 region has 17 residues. Germline loops: CDR1 SGHRS, CDR2 YFSETQ. Unmatched junction bases numbered 11, after V lost 4 bases and J lost 1 base. The CDR3: CASSPGQVAMGTDTQYF. The CDR3, as DNA: TGCGCCAGCAGCCCGGGACAGGTGGCGATGGGCACAGATACGCAGTATTTT.

The table lists this clonotype with many counts. V gene TRBV7-9 combines with J gene TRBJ1-1, with D unresolved. V shed 3 bases and J shed 0 bases, with 11 bases lying between them. The CDR3 contains 15 residues. Germline CDR1 and CDR2: SEHNR and FQNEAQ (reference sequence). CDR3 nucleotide sequence: TGTGCCAGCAGCTTTACCTCCACCGTGAACACTGAAGCTTTCTTT. Translating gives CASSFTSTVNTEAFF.

This clonotype was found many times. J is TRBJ1-5 and V is TRBV18; the match to TRBD1 covers 8 bases. CDR3 length: 17 amino acids. J lost 4 bases, V lost 6 bases, and 14 bases had no gene match. From germline, CDR1 is KGHSH and CDR2 LQKENI. Here the CDR3 DNA reads TGTGCCAGCTCCCTAACAGGGGGGCCCGAACCAAATCAGCCCCAGCATTTT. Translation gives CASSLTGGPEPNQPQHF.

This clonotype was seen many times. CDR3 region: CASSLMTGGLTGELFF. The CDR3 DNA sequence: TGTGCCAGCAGCTTGATGACAGGGGGCTTAACCGGGGAGCTGTTTTTT. V gene TRBV7-6 combines with J gene TRBJ2-2, with 10 bases that match TRBD1. The germline CDR1 and CDR2 sequences are SGHVS and FNYEAQ. The ends lost 3 bases at V and 5 bases at J; junction bases unmatched: 6. This CDR3 has 16 amino acids.

This clonotype was detected many times. The chain carries TRBV15 and TRBJ2-5; TRBD1 matches at 8 bases. Unmatched junction bases numbered 9, after V lost 0 bases and J lost 3 bases. Germline V CDR1 and CDR2: LNHNV, YYDKDF (reference sequence). This CDR3 has 17 amino acids. The CDR3, as DNA: TGTGCCACCAGCAGAGATGGATGGCAGGGGGCGGAAGAGACCCAGTACTTC. Its protein is CATSRDGWQGAEETQYF.

This clonotype showed up many times. The chain is built from TRBV27 and TRBJ2-1, with 8 bases identical to TRBD2. Trimming cost V 3 bases and J 8 bases; bases outside gene matches: 15. The germline gives CDR1 MNHEY, CDR2 SMNVEV (reference sequence). The CDR3 has 17 amino acids. Written as DNA, the CDR3 is TGTGCCAGCAGTTTTCGTCGGACTAGCACAACGTGGGATGAGCAGTTCTTC. It yields the protein CASSFRRTSTTWDEQFF.

This clonotype was detected many times. The chain recombines TRBV5-1 with TRBJ2-7; 13 positions agree with TRBD2. Germline CDR1 SGHRS, CDR2 YFSETQ. V was clipped by 4 bases and J by 6 bases; unmatched bases: 13. This CDR3 comprises 17 residues. The CDR3 loop is CASSRRTSGSFLSEQYF. The CDR3 region has the DNA TGCGCCAGCAGCCGAAGGACTAGCGGGAGCTTCTTGAGCGAGCAGTACTTC.

Ten or more counts support this clonotype. The rearrangement uses TRBV6-1 and TRBJ2-1, with 10 bases matching TRBD1. CDR1 is MNHNS, CDR2 SASEGT, per germline. V was clipped by 4 bases and J by 8 bases; unmatched bases: 2. The CDR3 sequence is 13 residues long. The CDR3 DNA reads TGTGCCAGCAGTGCGACAGGGGGCGATGAGCAGTTCTTC. Protein sequence: CASSATGGDEQFF.

The chain carries TRBV19 and TRBJ2-7, with D possibly matching TRBD2 (7 bases). Per germline, CDR1 LNHDA and CDR2 SQIVND (reference sequence). The V gene lost 7 bases and the J gene lost 7 bases, with 17 bases spanning the gap. This CDR3 region has 13 residues. CDR3 DNA: TGTGCCAGTAAGGGGGACTATCCGGGAGAGCAGTACTTC. Residues: CASKGDYPGEQYF. The whole variable domain, remainder taken from reference TRBV19 and TRBJ2-7, is DGGITQSPKYLFRKEGQNVTLSCEQNLNHDAMYWYRQDPGQGLRLIYYSQIVNDFQKGDIAEGYSVSREKKESFPLTVTSAQKNPTAFYLCASKGDYPGEQYFGPGTRLTVT.

This clonotype was seen ten or more times. The rearrangement joins TRBV20-1 to TRBJ2-7; a weak D match, TRBD2 (6 bases). V was pared by 3 bases and J by 0 bases, with 24 bases between. This CDR3 is 18 amino acids long. Germline V gives CDR1 DFQATT, CDR2 SNEGSKA (reference sequence). CDR3 in DNA: TGCAGTGCTAGGTTATTGCTACGCCGGGACTTAGACTCCTACGAGCAGTACTTC. The encoded protein is CSARLLLRRDLDSYEQYF.